The 20 T cell receptor beta chains below come from one sample, sequenced in a study of cytomegalovirus exposure and HLA in healthy donors. The PCR contained 60 Vbeta and 13 Jbeta primers. Sequencing used immunoSEQ multiplex PCR; TCRdb keeps in-frame clones, though not all of them. The sample contains fewer than 200,000 clones, approximately 77% of which appear only once. Sequencing used PBMCs. All receptors derive from a man younger than 45 in good health and CMV-seropositive.

The CDR3 spells CASSIGAQGSHQPQHF. CDR3 in DNA: TGTGCCAGTAGTATAGGGGCCCAGGGATCCCATCAGCCCCAGCATTTT. The rearrangement joins TRBV19 to TRBJ1-5; the D gene is possibly TRBD1 (5 bases). With 1 base removed from V and 5 bases from J, the gap between germline ends came to 15 bases. The CDR3 loop spans 16 amino acids. The V gene's germline CDR1 is LNHDA and CDR2 SQIVND (reference sequence).

This clone turned up a few times. The chain couples TRBV4-2 to TRBJ2-2; a possible D gene is TRBD1 (6 bases). The CDR3 runs to 16 residues. V was shortened by 1 base and J by 2 bases, with 11 bases between the two germline ends. CDR1 and CDR2 (germline): LGHNA, YNFKEQ. The CDR3 DNA is TGTGCCAGCAGCCAAGGTGAGGGACACAACACCGGGGAGCTGTTTTTT. Translation: CASSQGEGHNTGELFF.

The CDR3 DNA reads as TGTGCCAGCAGCTTAAGCGGGACAGGGACCAATGAGCAGTTCTTC. It specifies CASSLSGTGTNEQFF. The chain employs TRBV9 and TRBJ2-1, with 9 bases fitting TRBD1. The V and J ends lost 4 bases and 6 bases, in that order; junction bases with no gene match: 8. The CDR3 is 15 amino acids. Germline V CDR1 and CDR2: SGDLS, YYNGEE.

Only one count was recorded for this clone. The CDR3 DNA reads as TGCGCCAGCAGCTTGGAGCCCCGCGGGCGGAACACCATATATTTT. It translates to CASSLEPRGRNTIYF. The chain employs TRBV5-1 and TRBJ1-3; no reliable D call. Germline assignment: CDR1 SGHRS and CDR2 YFSETQ. Trimming cost V 0 bases and J 7 bases, with 14 bases left between them. CDR3 size: 15 residues.

V and J are TRBV5-6 and TRBJ1-2, with TRBD1 matching 9 bases. Germline CDR1 is SGHDT and CDR2 is YYEEEE. The CDR3 covers 14 residues. Losses at the gene ends were 2 bases for V and 4 bases for J; bases not matched to a gene: 3. CDR3 amino acids: CASSFGQGSYGYTF. DNA for the CDR3: TGTGCCAGCAGCTTCGGACAGGGGTCCTATGGCTACACCTTC.

This chain links TRBV5-1 with TRBJ2-7; D not certain. Germline CDR1 and CDR2: SGHRS and YFSETQ. CDR3 length: 15 residues. Trimming removed 0 bases at V and 0 bases at J, with 10 bases between. The CDR3 loop is CASSLGFGGSYEQYF. CDR3 DNA sequence: TGCGCCAGCAGCTTGGGTTTCGGTGGCTCCTACGAGCAGTACTTC.

The chain is built from TRBV27 and TRBJ1-4; D unresolved. The germline V gene has CDR1 MNHEY and CDR2 SMNVEV (reference sequence). V was pared by 0 bases and J by 8 bases, with 16 bases between. The CDR3 extends over 16 amino acids. The CDR3 DNA follows: TGTGCCAGCAGTTTATCGTGGAACAAATTGAGGGAAAAACTGTTTTTT. Protein product: CASSLSWNKLREKLFF.

The chain couples TRBV6-5 to TRBJ2-7; 7 bases align to TRBD2. The CDR3 sequence is 15 residues long. Germline CDR1 MNHEY, CDR2 SVGAGI. V gave up 2 bases and J gave up 0 bases; unmatched junction bases: 4. The CDR3 bases are TGTGCCAGCAGTTACCGGTGGGGGGGCTCCTACGAGCAGTACTTC. It codes for CASSYRWGGSYEQYF.

CDR3 in amino acids: CASSLVQGNEKLFF. The DNA of the CDR3 is TGTGCCAGCAGCTTGGTTCAGGGGAATGAAAAACTGTTTTTT. The chain joins TRBV5-6 to TRBJ1-4; TRBD1 is a possible D gene (6 bases). Germline CDR1 reads SGHDT; CDR2 reads YYEEEE. The CDR3 consists of 14 residues. V shed 0 bases and J shed 5 bases, with 8 bases lying between them.

The genes are TRBV13 and TRBJ2-7; D might be TRBD1 (5 bases). V lost 5 bases to trimming and J lost 7 bases, with 15 bases between them. CDR3 length equals 13 residues. Germline CDR1 and CDR2: PRHDT and FYEKMQ (reference sequence). CDR3 sequence (DNA): TGTGCCAGCAGCGCAAGCAGGGTGCGAGAGCAGTACTTC. It yields the protein CASSASRVREQYF.

The table lists this clone with a count of one. This sequence joins TRBV30 and TRBJ2-2; tentatively, D is TRBD2 (6 bases). Germline V gives CDR1 GTSNPN, CDR2 SVGIG (reference sequence). This CDR3 contains 13 residues. Deletions cut 8 bases from V and 6 bases from J, with 16 bases between. The CDR3: CARLGGESGELFF. The CDR3, as DNA: TGTGCCCGGTTAGGAGGGGAATCCGGGGAGCTGTTTTTT. The full variable domain, in which reference TRBV30 and TRBJ2-2 provide the parts outside the CDR3, is SQTIHQWPATLVQPVGSPLSLECTVEGTSNPNLYWYRQAAGRGLQLLFYSVGIGQISSEVPQNLSASRPQDRQFILSSKKLLLSDSGFYLCARLGGESGELFFGEGSRLTVL.

The V and J genes are TRBV6-5 and TRBJ2-5; 8 positions match TRBD1. Germline V gene data show CDR1 as MNHEY and CDR2 as SVGAGI. This CDR3 contains 13 residues. The V and J ends lost 6 bases and 3 bases, in that order; junction bases with no gene match: 3. The CDR3, as DNA: TGTGCCAGCAGCGGACAGGGCAAAGAGACCCAGTACTTC. Its translation: CASSGQGKETQYF.

The genes are TRBV4-1 and TRBJ1-6, with a weak D call TRBD1 (5 bases). Trimming removed 2 bases from V and 8 bases from J, with 16 bases in between. The CDR3 has 16 residues. The germline gives CDR1 MGHRA, CDR2 YSYEKL. The CDR3 region is CASSQPRRGSYSPLHF. The CDR3 DNA sequence: TGCGCCAGCAGCCAACCACGGCGGGGGTCGTATTCACCCCTCCACTTT.

V usage is TRBV9 and J usage is TRBJ1-1; TRBD1 matches at 11 bases. CDR1 is SGDLS and CDR2 is YYNGEE in the germline V gene. The junction had 5 bases not matched to a gene; V was cut back by 3 bases and J by 4 bases. CDR3 length equals 15 residues. CDR3 nucleotides: TGTGCCAGCAGCGCGGGGACAGGGGGAATCACTGAAGCTTTCTTT. Its protein is CASSAGTGGITEAFF.

This clone was seen once. The J gene is TRBJ1-4, the V gene TRBV5-1, with unresolved D. V was cut by 4 bases and J by 8 bases, with 9 bases left in between. The CDR3 extends over 12 amino acids. Looked up from germline, CDR1 is SGHRS and CDR2 is YFSETQ. The CDR3 DNA is TGCGCCAGCAGCCTGGGGAGGGAAAAACTGTTTTTT. It codes for CASSLGREKLFF.

V usage is TRBV5-1 and J usage is TRBJ2-2; D uncertain. V was shortened by 6 bases and J by 6 bases, with 18 bases between the two germline ends. CDR3 length equals 15 residues. Germline V CDR1 and CDR2: SGHRS, YFSETQ. CDR3 nucleotides: TGCGCCAGCACATCCGCTAGTCGGATCGCCGGGGAGCTGTTTTTT. Its translation: CASTSASRIAGELFF.

This chain connects TRBV7-9 to TRBJ1-1; 10 bases match TRBD1. V dropped 5 bases and J dropped 11; count of bases not matched to a gene: 8. CDR1 and CDR2 (germline): SEHNR, FQNEAQ (reference sequence). The CDR3 consists of 13 residues. Here the CDR3 DNA reads TGTGCCAGCAGCGCAGGGACAGGGGCGCCGGCTTTCTTT. It codes for CASSAGTGAPAFF.

The chain recombines TRBV6-1 with TRBJ1-4; D perhaps matches TRBD1 (6 bases). Trimming took off 4 bases at V and 0 bases at J, with 15 bases between the two ends. The CDR3 extends over 17 amino acids. Germline V gives CDR1 MNHNS, CDR2 SASEGT. CDR3: CASSAWTAIATNEKLFF. CDR3 coding DNA: TGTGCCAGCAGTGCATGGACAGCGATAGCAACTAATGAAAAACTGTTTTTT.

This clone was detected only once. The chain is built from TRBV6-5 and TRBJ2-7, with a weak D call TRBD2 (5 bases). From germline, CDR1 is MNHEY and CDR2 SVGAGI. The CDR3 totals 14 residues. With 5 bases removed from V and 5 bases from J, the gap between germline ends came to 16 bases. CDR3 sequence: CASSPPGFAHEQYF. DNA of the CDR3: TGTGCCAGCAGTCCGCCGGGGTTCGCGCACGAGCAGTACTTC.

V and J are TRBV5-4 and TRBJ2-7; D gene ambiguous. This CDR3 has 11 amino acids. Germline lookup yields CDR1 SGHNT and CDR2 YYREEE (reference sequence). The germline V and J ends were trimmed by 6 bases and 2 bases, with 6 bases remaining between them. The CDR3 DNA reads as TGTGCCAGCACCGGAGCCTACGAGCAGTACTTC. Translated, it gives CASTGAYEQYF. Based on the CDR3 plus reference TRBV5-4 and TRBJ2-7, the full variable domain is ETGVTQSPTHLIKTRGQQVTLRCSSQSGHNTVSWYQQALGQGPQFIFQYYREEENGRGNFPPRFSGLQFPNYSSELNVNALELDDSALYLCASTGAYEQYFGPGTRLTVT.